The present T cell receptor (beta chain) was sequenced within a study of identical twins. Broader study findings: Analyses based on zero insertions could be partly confounded by invariant MAIT and iNKT cells.

With template switching, a universal primer site was added, and the cDNA carried unique molecular identifiers. TCRdb fed the 5' RACE reads into MiXCR, producing one record per CDR3 protein. The sample has some 300,000 distinct CDR3 sequences; 9% to 15% are singletons. This clonotype has a handful of counts. Its antigen remains unidentified. The CDR3 consists of 14 residues. Germline V gene lookup returns CDR1 SQVTM and CDR2 ANQGSEA. V shed 3 bases, J shed 5 bases, and the junction held 4 bases outside the gene matches. In addition, the sample was reused for a study of yellow fever vaccine responses in identical twins.

The specimen sequenced was CD8+ T cells sorted from blood. The clonotype originates from a woman aged 18-29 years in good health. The rearrangement joins TRBV29-1 to TRBJ2-2; 9 bases map to TRBD1. In DNA form, the CDR3 reads TGCAGCGTTGAGGGACAGGGCAATACCGGGGAGCTGTTTTTT. Translating it yields CSVEGQGNTGELFF.